This T cell receptor (beta chain) was sequenced during a study of identical twins' blood T cells. The three twin pairs were reared together, likely meeting the same infections. TCRdb ran MiXCR on the 5' RACE reads and lists one entry per CDR3 protein. Of 350,000 to 400,000 distinct CDR3 sequences in the sample, roughly 28% were seen once. In the case of this clonotype: Since a much larger clone is just one base distant, this may be a read error.

The V and J ends lost 6 bases and 6 bases respectively, with 21 bases between them. There are 14 residues in the CDR3. CDR1 and CDR2 (germline): DFQATT, SNEGSKA (reference sequence). This chain links TRBV20-1 with TRBJ2-7; D remains unclear. Sequenced: PBMCs. This clonotype originated in a woman aged 18-55 years in good health. CDR3 protein: CSAPCRSSFGEQYF. The CDR3 DNA reads TGCAGTGCCCCATGTCGGTCCAGTTTCGGCGAGCAGTACTTC.